This TCR beta chain stems from a study of monozygotic twins with inflammatory bowel disease (dated by TCRdb to the late 2010s). For the study in its entirety: The full study comprised 28 monozygotic twin pairs: nine German pairs (four IBD-concordant, five IBD-discordant) and 19 IBD-discordant Danish pairs. Within discordant pairs, disease-associated traits were sought mainly by comparing IBD patients with their genetically identical healthy co-twins. Each individual had, on average, about 151 000 unique TCRalpha sequences and 181 000 unique TCRbeta sequences available for analysis. The paper's findings and limits, for the study overall: Repertoire similarity did not differ between concordant and discordant twins, which could be due to limited statistical power. No single strong signal or clonotype linked to IBD turned up in the results, so the idea that one exists was not supported. Different T cell subtypes could not be distinguished in the analysis. Background noise and inter-individual variability may have been introduced into the repertoires by the differing immunosuppressive treatments among patients. Compared with healthy twins, IBD patients had fewer clonotypes in common with other individuals, a difference most pronounced in patients showing signs of disease activity. TCRbeta repertoire diversity, by inverse Simpson index, was decreased in IBD patients compared with their healthy co-twins.

From each donor, an approximately 2.3 ml peripheral blood sample was collected into PAXgene tubes and kept at -80 degrees C. Without any T cell sorting, total RNA was extracted from whole blood using the PAXgene blood miRNA kit on an automated QIAcube. Peripheral blood from monozygotic twin pairs concordant or discordant for inflammatory bowel disease was subjected to deep TCRalpha and TCRbeta repertoire profiling with unique molecular barcoding. Smoking habits were recorded for all twin pairs, and each individual was classified as a current, former or never smoker. The CDR3 has 17 amino acids, counting the end cysteine and phenylalanine. DNA is not recorded here. Looking up the germline V gene yields CDR1 SGHVS and CDR2 FQNEAQ. About this clonotype: It lacks a known antigen.

Libraries were constructed by 5' RACE. Preparation of each TCR library used approximately 3,700 ng of total RNA. For each sample, cDNA synthesis with SMARTScribe reverse transcriptase was split into eight separate reactions. During cDNA synthesis, unique molecular identifiers containing a 6-nucleotide sample barcode were introduced by template switching. TCRalpha and TCRbeta cDNA was amplified in two nested PCRs of approximately 16 and 10 cycles, and bead purification was carried out after each PCR. Before amplification, cDNA was treated with uracil DNA-glycosylase and purified using the QIAquick PCR purification kit. The second PCR was the step at which Illumina TruSeq-compatible adapters and sample-specific barcodes were added. Library quality and concentration were assessed using TapeStation and Qubit, and about 4.7 ng of each library was pooled. Sequencing of pooled libraries was carried out on an Illumina HiSeq2500 single-index Rapid Run using 2 x 100 bp reads and custom sequencing primers. In the paper's pipeline: MiGEC version 1.2.6 was used for UMI-based consensus assembly, which corrected PCR and sequencing errors. V(D)J alignment, clonotype assembly and CDR3 extraction were performed with MiXCR version 2.1.1. Gene usage, clonotype sharing and MAIT/NKT TCR abundance were normalised by analysing the top 1000, 10 000 and 20 000 clonotypes per sample. After downsampling to 27 000 UMIs, diversity was calculated as the inverse Simpson index using the vegan R package. Statistical testing used paired Mann-Whitney U tests on the discordant twin pairs and applied Benjamini-Hochberg correction for multiple testing. TCRdb reprocessed the reads, and each CDR3 protein sequence is entered once, without DNA. These V and J calls rely on TCRdb rather than the paper's analysis. The table kept for this sample lists about 450,000 distinct CDR3 sequences. In total, the top ten clones hold 2% to 2.5% of the sample.

The specimen was blood. The rearrangement combines TRBV7-8 with TRBJ2-1; TCRdb names TRBD1, which stays unverified in the absence of DNA. The TCR sequence derives from a human donor with ulcerative colitis or Crohn's disease, or a healthy co-twin of an affected twin (not recorded which). The CDR3 reads CASSPLGAGASYNEQFF. Joined to the reference TRBV7-8 and TRBJ2-1 proteins, this CDR3 gives the full variable domain: GAGVSQSPRYKVAKRGQDVALRCDPISGHVSLFWYQQALGQGPEFLTYFQNEAQLDKSGLPSDRFFAERPEGSVSTLKIQRTQQEDSAVYLCASSPLGAGASYNEQFFGPGTRLTVL.